The present T cell receptor gamma chain was sequenced within a study of Vδ1+ human thymocytes. The template was reverse-transcribed extracted RNA. Pooled V-gene forward primers with one constant-region reverse primer generated the CDR3 amplicons by multiplex PCR. TCRdb re-called the multiplex PCR reads using CATT. This sample yields tens of thousands of gamma-chain clones, of which around 18% are seen a single time; 1.8% belongs to the top ten. V shed 0 bases, J shed 7 bases, and the junction held 6 bases outside the gene matches. Germline-derived CDR1 and CDR2 are VTNTFY and YDVSTARD (reference sequence). This CDR3 contains 13 residues. Comments on this clone: The antigen is undetermined. The sample has other DNA sequences that encode this CDR3 too.

Study outcomes and limitations: Thymic TRG and TRD repertoires appeared highly polyclonal, with Gaussian CDR3 length distributions.

The sample consisted of Vdelta1+ gamma-delta thymocytes from the thymus. Indicated subset: FACS-sorted CD3+ TCRalphabeta- TCRVdelta1+ TCRVdelta2- thymocytes. The clonotype was recovered from a boy younger than two who had congenital heart surgery. The genes are TRGV3 and TRGJ1 or TRGJ2. CDR3 amino acids: CATWDRRSYKKLF. The DNA for the CDR3 is TGTGCCACCTGGGACAGGCGAAGCTATAAGAAACTCTTT.